This paragraph reports one T cell receptor beta chain. Its antigen is currently not known. No base qualities exist here, and no much larger clone lies one base off it. The CDR3 sequence holds 14 residues, the cysteine and phenylalanine included. Only the CDR3 portion is preserved as DNA: 42 bases, with reading frame beginning at the first base. CDR1 and CDR2 are read off the germline V gene as MGHDK and SYGVNS. Trimming at the junction amounts to 5 bases on V and 0 bases on J, and the germline ends lie 8 bases apart. TCR CDR3 regions were amplified from genomic DNA by multiplex PCR using the deep immunoSEQ assay. Extracted genomic DNA from each cell subset was distributed evenly across all wells of several immunoSEQ 96-well plates, and each plate was treated as a replicate. For unsorted PBMC, roughly 0.3 ug of genomic DNA, equivalent to around 33,000 T cell genomes, went into each replicate PCR. Unsorted PBMC genomic DNA was sequenced across ten immunoSEQ deep assay plates. The purified libraries were quantified using a Qubit 3.0 fluorometer, sized with a Bioanalyzer 2100, and then quantified again using the KAPA Library Quantification kit. Every immunoSEQ 96-well plate was sequenced on a separate single-read 150-cycle Illumina NextSeq 550 flow cell. As for the authors' bioinformatics: Because the immunoSEQ output held only junctional sequences and lacked quality scores, the filtering could not match the filtering applied to full-length reads. Sequences were annotated with PyIR, a Python wrapper for IgBLAST v1.9, using IMGT germline references to assign V/J genes and CDR3. Reads were filtered out if the reads had weak V/J assignments (E-value above 1e-6), no CDR3, stop codons, out-of-frame junctions, or ambiguous translated residues. V3J clonotypes were defined as sequences sharing the same inferred V gene, J gene, and CDR3 amino acid sequence. Percentage overlap between repertoires was computed as shared unique clonotypes divided by the size of the smaller repertoire. Three approaches were used to assess repertoire richness: RTK rarefaction, the Chao1 estimator, and Recon v2.1 estimates of unobserved clonotypes. What TCRdb holds here is the immuneACCESS table cut down to in-frame rearrangements. Part of the clones is not present; checked against another copy, under half of the missing clones reflect an unresolved V gene, and the others are unexplained. D and trimming were read from the DNA, whereas the V and J calls and clone size are those reported in that table. The sample has 490,000 or so clones on record, around 78% of them singletons. The ten largest clonotypes hold under 15% of the sample.

The sample belongs to a study of shared clonotypes between healthy human individuals (dated by TCRdb to about 2020). Concerning the study at large: The cohort included a few men and a couple of women between 18 and 49 years of age. To increase sequencing depth and limit assay-specific biases, TCR repertoire library preparation and sequencing were carried out by different laboratories using diverse techniques. Each donor's leukapheresis produced roughly between roughly 0.85 and 10 billion PBMCs. Blood TCR repertoires of 5 or 6 healthy adults were deeply sequenced to estimate repertoire size and the extent of clonotype sharing between individuals.

What the authors observed across the whole study: Sampling was restricted to blood, and TCR repertoires in tissues likely differ from the TCR repertoires found in blood. The genetic and exposure-history diversity represented was limited by the small number of donors. Pairwise subsampling indicated that sequencing depth was expected to affect the degree of clonotype sharing among donors.

The donors were healthy, HIV-negative adults with no recently reported acute infections or vaccinations. Every donor was a Caucasian adult living in Nashville, Tennessee, USA. For unsorted samples, tens of millions of PBMCs were counted, and genomic DNA was extracted using the QIAamp DNA Blood Mini kit. Blood was collected by leukapheresis, and PBMCs were isolated by Ficoll-Histopaque density gradient centrifugation and then cryopreserved in liquid nitrogen vapor phase. The sequenced sample was PBMCs. The chain is encoded by TRBV25-1 joined to TRBJ2-1, with the identity of the D gene unclear. The TCR comes from a woman aged 40 to 50 in good health. Some clones in this sample may be carry-over from other donors' samples. The CDR3 has the sequence CASSPLGSYNEQFF. DNA sequence: TGTGCCAGCAGTCCCCTGGGCTCCTACAATGAGCAGTTCTTC. The full variable domain, completed from the reference TRBV25-1 and TRBJ2-1 proteins outside the CDR3, reads EADIYQTPRYLVIGTGKKITLECSQTMGHDKMYWYQQDPGMELHLIHYSYGVNSTEKGDLSSESTVSRIRTEHFPLTLESARPSHTSQYLCASSPLGSYNEQFFGPGTRLTVL.